The T cell receptor (beta chain) described here comes from a study of blood T cell repertoires in COVID-19. TCRdb keeps only in-frame clones here, not all; method: immunoSEQ multiplex PCR. The sample lists roughly 140,000 clones; about 79% were seen once. The CDR3 extends over 14 amino acids. Trimming removed 8 bases from V and 11 bases from J; junction bases left unmatched: 16. Germline values: CDR1 MDHEN, CDR2 SYDVKM. The V gene is TRBV28, the J gene TRBJ1-1; 8 nucleotides align to TRBD1. The sample comprised peripheral blood. This clonotype was obtained from a man in his 60s with active or convalescent COVID-19. The CDR3 DNA reads TGTGCCAGCTGGGACAGGACACCCTCCCTGGGGGCTTTCTTT. It codes for CASWDRTPSLGAFF.